The 8 T cell receptor beta chains below were found in one sample sequenced in a study of T cell clonotyping in hematopoietic cell transplantation. Profiling relied on immunoSEQ multiplex PCR, and the TCRdb table lists in-frame clones only, not all of them. The sample lists about 15,000 clones, approximately 83% occurring once. The sequenced sample consisted of peripheral blood mononuclear cells. The receptor set was obtained from a woman in her forties in good health. Some clones in this sample may be carry-over from other donors' samples.

This clone was counted a single time. The V call is TRBV25-1, the J call TRBJ2-1; TRBD1 or TRBD2 may be the D gene (5 bases each). CDR3 length equals 13 residues. V lost 4 bases to trimming and J lost 9 bases, with 13 bases between them. Germline loops: CDR1 MGHDK, CDR2 SYGVNS. CDR3 sequence (DNA): TGTGCCAGCAGTGGTCAGGGAGTAGGTGAGCAGTTCTTC. Its protein product is CASSGQGVGEQFF.

For the CDR3, the DNA is TGCAGCGTTTCCCCGATTGGTATCACAGATACGCAGTATTTT. This sequence encodes CSVSPIGITDTQYF. The rearrangement uses TRBV29-1 and TRBJ2-3, with no clear D. The CDR3 totals 14 residues. Deletions cut 5 bases from V and 2 bases from J, with 14 bases between. Germline V gene data show CDR1 as SQVTM and CDR2 as ANQGSEA.

In this sample, this clone turned up a few times. This chain links TRBV19 with TRBJ1-2; 8 bases are a match to TRBD1. This CDR3 has 15 amino acids. V lost 4 bases, J lost 0 bases, and 4 bases stayed unmatched. Per the germline V gene, CDR1 is LNHDA and CDR2 is SQIVND (reference sequence). The CDR3 DNA sequence: TGTGCCAGTAGTACGGGACAGGACCCTAACTATGGCTACACCTTC. This translates into CASSTGQDPNYGYTF.

The V and J genes are TRBV29-1 and TRBJ1-5, with 8 nucleotides matching TRBD1. This CDR3 region has 13 residues. Unmatched junction bases numbered 7, after V lost 7 bases and J lost 5 bases. Germline values: CDR1 SQVTM, CDR2 ANQGSEA. The CDR3 sequence: CSAATGGDQPQHF. CDR3 nucleotides: TGCAGCGCCGCAACAGGGGGAGATCAGCCCCAGCATTTT.

This clone has a handful of counts. V usage is TRBV11-2 and J usage is TRBJ2-2; no firm D call. This CDR3 contains 16 residues. V lost 5 bases, J lost 4 bases, and 17 bases lay in between. Germline CDR1 is SGHAT and CDR2 is FQNNGV. CDR3 coding DNA: TGTGCCAGCAGCCAAAGTGCATCGTTGGGCACCGGGGAGCTGTTTTTT. Residues: CASSQSASLGTGELFF.

This chain joins TRBV9 and TRBJ2-3; maybe TRBD1 (6 bases). CDR1 is SGDLS, CDR2 YYNGEE, per germline. This CDR3 spans 14 amino acids. V lost 1 base and J lost 0, with 6 bases in between. CDR3 amino acids: CASSVQGSTDTQYF. Here the CDR3 DNA reads TGTGCCAGCAGCGTACAGGGGAGCACAGATACGCAGTATTTT.

V gene TRBV6-5 combines with J gene TRBJ2-7, with 7 bases that match TRBD2. From germline, CDR1 is MNHEY and CDR2 SVGAGI. V lost 0 bases, J lost 12 bases, and 14 bases stayed unmatched. The CDR3 is 15 amino acids. The CDR3 nucleotides are TGTGCCAGCAGTTACTCCTCTAGCGGTCCTCATCGGCGGTACTTC. Translation gives CASSYSSSGPHRRYF.

This sequence joins TRBV14 and TRBJ1-2; possibly TRBD1 for D (5 bases). The ends were cut back, 3 bases at V and 5 bases at J, with 13 bases in the middle. This CDR3 contains 14 residues. Germline V gene lookup returns CDR1 SGHDN and CDR2 FVKESK. CDR3 coding DNA: TGTGCCAGCAGCCATCAGGGTTATGGTTATGGCTACACCTTC. Amino acids: CASSHQGYGYGYTF.